This T cell receptor beta chain was profiled in a study of blood T cell repertoires in COVID-19 (TCRdb year 2020). Some background on the complete study: The collaborator samples originated in the United States, Italy and Spain and spanned the acute and convalescent phases of COVID-19. The prospective study material was composed of cDNA or gDNA derived from T cells, B-cell-depleted T cells, or PBMCs. The dataset comprised deeply sampled blood TCRbeta repertoires from subjects exposed to, actively infected with, or recovered from COVID-19. The repertoires were made available in a free public database intended to serve as a resource for research on the immune response to SARS-CoV-2. Samples came from the ongoing ImmuneRACE study (first 160 participants) plus 1,254 subjects from 6 global collaborators. The sample metadata nearly always contained a de-identified subject ID, COVID-19 status, age in years and sex. HLA class I and class II types, where available, came from metadata supplied by the sample provider rather than from assay-based typing. Findings and caveats that apply to the study as a whole: How much clinical and demographic metadata was included differed by source and by participant, and the metadata was provided uncurated.

TCRbeta CDR3 regions were amplified from genomic DNA by means of the immunoSEQ Assay, a bias-controlled multiplex PCR. The authors processed their data as follows. Nucleated cell counts per sample were estimated from amplification of reference gene primers within the assay. To quantify the absolute abundance of each unique TCRbeta CDR3 rearrangement, sequence reads were collapsed and filtered. For each sample, productive Simpson clonality was calculated as the square root of Simpson's diversity index across productive rearrangements. The source is immuneACCESS, and TCRdb retained only in-frame sequences with V and J called. Part of the clones is not carried over; for the studies checked, unresolved V genes explain less than half of this, and the remainder is unexplained. V, J and clone size are those of that table, while D and trimming were read from the DNA. The sample has around 200,000 clones on record, 70% to 90% of them singletons. Together, the top ten hold 1.2% of the sample.

Between the V and J ends, shortened by 6 bases and 4 bases respectively, the junction contains 15 bases. From the cysteine through the phenylalanine, the CDR3 covers 14 amino acids. Kept here is only the CDR3 DNA, which spans 42 bases and is read in frame from base 1. In the germline V gene, CDR1 corresponds to ENHRY and CDR2 to SYGVKD. Points on this clone: Its specific antigen is unknown. Nothing much larger sits one base from this clone, and base qualities are not available.

Participants in the prospective study were enrolled through a virtual design, were aged about 18 to 89 years, and lived in approximately 25 United States geographic areas. To assign participants to cohorts, the prospective study relied on clinical history that participants themselves reported in a screening survey and a study questionnaire. Recovered participants in ImmuneRACE Cohort 3 were defined as having two consecutive negative NP/OP PCR tests, clearance from a healthcare professional, or resolution of symptoms. In the prospective study, mobile phlebotomists collected whole blood, serum and a nasopharyngeal or oropharyngeal swab from each participant. Participants in the prospective study had the option to provide additional blood draws and questionnaires over an approximately two-month period. Prospective study blood samples were shipped either frozen or at room temperature before DNA extraction.

The source material was PBMCs or T cells enriched from blood (not recorded which). The source is a man aged 30-40 years who had recovered from COVID-19. The chain uses TRBV10-3 and TRBJ2-5; the D gene is possibly TRBD1, with 6 bases matching. The nucleotide sequence is given as TGTGCCATCAGCCCTTCACTAGGGGGAGAGACCCAGTACTTC. The encoded protein is CAISPSLGGETQYF.